This entry describes one T cell receptor (beta chain). The entry originates in a study of PD-1 blockade in classical Hodgkin lymphoma. Data came from immunoSEQ multiplex PCR; TCRdb stores just in-frame clones and leaves some out. This table holds 150,000 or so clones, under 85% found once. No patient escaped relapse after autologous stem cell transplantation, and brentuximab vedotin exposure varied. The clonotype originates from a human donor with classical Hodgkin lymphoma. The sequenced sample was peripheral blood mononuclear cells (PBMCs), obtained before the second cycle of nivolumab.

In DNA form, the CDR3 reads TGTGCCAGCAGCGTTGTGCGGGGGTACGAGCAGTACTTC. It encodes CASSVVRGYEQYF. This chain connects TRBV27 to TRBJ2-7, with TRBD2 matching 7 bases. The germline CDR1 and CDR2 sequences are MNHEY and SMNVEV (reference sequence). This CDR3 comprises 13 residues. V lost 6 bases to trimming and J lost 4 bases; unmatched junction nucleotides: 6.